What follows is one TCR beta chain and its context. Its antigen is currently unknown. For every sample, around 9.6 x 10^4 TCR templates were assayed. The table came from immunoSEQ multiplex PCR; TCRdb's copy has only in-frame clones and leaves some out. The data show over 100,000 clones, with 93% seen just once and approximately 0.58% held by the top ten. CDR3 length: 15 amino acids. Germline V gene lookup returns CDR1 MNHNS and CDR2 SASEGT. V shed 6 bases and J 5 bases; nucleotides not matched to a gene: 9. This record comes from a study of siplizumab effects on memory and regulatory T cells. Study findings and constraints: Researchers could not give a naive or memory phenotype to roughly 80-97% of proliferating CD4+ or CD8+ clones.

Sequenced material: Tregs sorted from blood. This clonotype was obtained from a human donor in good health. The chain is built from TRBV6-1 and TRBJ2-3; 9 bases are a match to TRBD2. Here the CDR3 reads CASRELAGAGDTQYF. The CDR3 nucleotides read TGTGCCAGCAGGGAATTAGCGGGAGCGGGAGATACGCAGTATTTT.